Below are 28 T cell receptor beta chains sequenced from a single sample in a study of blood T cell repertoires in COVID-19. Here immunoSEQ multiplex PCR was the method, and the copy in TCRdb shows in-frame clones only, minus some. The sample shows about 300,000 clones, 80% to 90% of them seen only once. Sequencing used PBMCs or T cells enriched from blood (not recorded which). These receptors were taken from a woman between 18 and 29 years old who had recovered from COVID-19.

The chain uses TRBV29-1 and TRBJ2-3; D not resolved. Germline V gene sequence: CDR1 SQVTM, CDR2 ANQGSEA. Trimming took off 4 bases at V and 5 bases at J, with 4 bases between the two ends. The CDR3 totals 10 residues. CDR3 sequence reads: CSVGRDTQYF. DNA for the CDR3: TGCAGCGTTGGGAGAGATACGCAGTATTTT.

DNA for the CDR3: TGTGCCAGCAGCTCAGGAGGGAATGGCTACACCTTC. It is translated as CASSSGGNGYTF. The rearrangement joins TRBV7-8 to TRBJ1-2; D unclear. V shed 4 bases and J shed 6 bases, with 9 bases lying between them. CDR1 is SGHVS and CDR2 is FQNEAQ in the germline V gene. The length of the CDR3 is 12 residues. The full variable domain, rest sourced from reference TRBV7-8 and TRBJ1-2, is GAGVSQSPRYKVAKRGQDVALRCDPISGHVSLFWYQQALGQGPEFLTYFQNEAQLDKSGLPSDRFFAERPEGSVSTLKIQRTQQEDSAVYLCASSSGGNGYTFGSGTRLTVV.

Points on this clone: Other DNA sequences in this specimen translate into the identical CDR3. The J gene is TRBJ1-3, the V gene TRBV9; 7 nucleotides match TRBD1. CDR1 SGDLS and CDR2 YYNGEE come from the germline V gene. V trimming: 2 bases; J trimming: 3 bases; junction bases outside the gene matches: 5. The CDR3 length is 15 residues. In nucleotides, the CDR3 is TGTGCCAGCAGCGTTCGACAGGGCTTTGGAAACACCATATATTTT. This translates into CASSVRQGFGNTIYF.

The chain links TRBV2 to TRBJ1-3, with D unclear. Germline V gives CDR1 SNHLY, CDR2 FYNNEI. The CDR3 is 14 residues long. The V end lost 1 base, the J end lost 0 bases, and 4 bases lay between the germline ends. The chain's CDR3 is CASSEVNSGNTIYF. CDR3 bases: TGTGCCAGCAGTGAAGTCAACTCTGGAAACACCATATATTTT.

The genes are TRBV27 and TRBJ2-5, with D possibly TRBD1 on 5 matching bases. The germline CDR1 and CDR2 sequences are MNHEY and SMNVEV (reference sequence). CDR3 length: 13 amino acids. Trimming removed 3 bases from V and 7 bases from J, with 12 bases in between. In nucleotides, the CDR3 is TGTGCCAGCAGTTTCACAGGTGGTCGGACCCAGTACTTC. Its protein product is CASSFTGGRTQYF.

V gene TRBV2 combines with J gene TRBJ1-4, with D unresolved. The length of the CDR3 is 13 residues. The V gene lost 7 bases and the J gene lost 5 bases, with 11 bases spanning the gap. CDR1 SNHLY and CDR2 FYNNEI come from the germline V gene. CDR3 residues: CASIRGRNEKLFF. The DNA for the CDR3 is TGTGCCAGCATCCGAGGGAGAAATGAAAAACTGTTTTTT.

This clone occurred once. The chain recombines TRBV28 with TRBJ1-6; TRBD1 matches at 8 bases. The CDR3 loop spans 15 amino acids. Germline lookup yields CDR1 MDHEN and CDR2 SYDVKM. Trimming took 5 bases from V and 10 from J; bases not matched to a gene: 10. Here the CDR3 reads CASSAQQGERSPLHF. DNA for the CDR3: TGTGCCAGCAGTGCCCAACAGGGGGAGCGGTCACCCCTCCACTTT.

The chain uses TRBV28 and TRBJ1-1; possible D gene TRBD1, 6 bases. Germline lookup yields CDR1 MDHEN and CDR2 SYDVKM. The CDR3 has 13 residues. Trimming took 5 bases from V and 6 from J, leaving 13 bases between them. CDR3 sequence (DNA): TGTGCCAGCAGTCTCAGGGGTGGTGCTGAAGCTTTCTTT. Its translation is CASSLRGGAEAFF. The whole variable domain, filled in from reference TRBV28 and TRBJ1-1, reads DVKVTQSSRYLVKRTGEKVFLECVQDMDHENMFWYRQDPGLGLRLIYFSYDVKMKEKGDIPEGYSVSREKKERFSLILESASTNQTSMYLCASSLRGGAEAFFGQGTRLTVV.

The rearrangement uses TRBV5-1 and TRBJ1-1; TRBD1 aligns across 7 bases. V trimming: 3 bases; J trimming: 2 bases; junction bases outside the gene matches: 4. The CDR3 runs to 14 residues. The V gene's germline CDR1 is SGHRS and CDR2 YFSETQ. Written as DNA, the CDR3 is TGCGCCAGCAGCTCGGACAGGACTAACACTGAAGCTTTCTTT. Amino acid sequence: CASSSDRTNTEAFF.

The CDR3 DNA sequence: TGTGCCAGCAGCCCACCTGGACAGTACCAAGAGACCCAGTACTTC. It yields the protein CASSPPGQYQETQYF. The V and J genes are TRBV7-6 and TRBJ2-5, with D possibly TRBD1 on 6 matching bases. The germline V and J ends were trimmed by 5 bases and 0 bases, with 13 bases remaining between them. Germline loops: CDR1 SGHVS, CDR2 FNYEAQ. The CDR3 has 15 amino acids.

V and J are TRBV9 and TRBJ1-1, with 8 bases aligning to TRBD1. The CDR3 runs 15 residues. Trimming took 0 bases from V and 9 from J; bases not matched to a gene: 10. Germline V gene sequence: CDR1 SGDLS, CDR2 YYNGEE. As DNA, the CDR3 is TGTGCCAGCAGCGTAGCCTCGACCGACAGGGGAAAAGCTTTCTTT. Its protein is CASSVASTDRGKAFF.

The chain couples TRBV24-1 to TRBJ1-1; no firm D call. There are 13 residues in the CDR3. Germline V gene sequence: CDR1 KGHDR, CDR2 SFDVKD. Between the trimmed V and J ends, which lost 6 bases and 4 bases, there was a span of 11 bases. The CDR3 DNA reads as TGTGCCACCAGTAACCCGAGAGGCACTGAAGCTTTCTTT. The encoded protein is CATSNPRGTEAFF.

This rearrangement joins TRBV11-2 to TRBJ2-2; weak D call: TRBD1 (5 bases). Germline CDR1 SGHAT, CDR2 FQNNGV. V shed 5 bases and J shed 3 bases, with 10 bases lying between them. This CDR3 spans 14 amino acids. The CDR3 sequence is CASSLKGYTGELFF. The CDR3, as DNA: TGTGCCAGCAGCCTAAAGGGGTACACCGGGGAGCTGTTTTTT.

CDR3 sequence reads: CASLRADTQYF. The CDR3 coding sequence is TGTGCCAGCCTCAGGGCAGATACGCAGTATTTT. The chain employs TRBV25-1 and TRBJ2-3, with D possibly being TRBD1 (5 bases). V was pared by 8 bases and J by 4 bases, with 7 bases between. In germline, CDR1 is MGHDK, CDR2 SYGVNS. CDR3 length: 11 amino acids.

This chain uses TRBV7-9 with TRBJ2-1; 11 bases line up with TRBD2. CDR1 is SEHNR, CDR2 FQNEAQ, per germline (reference sequence). This CDR3 region has 18 residues. Unmatched junction bases numbered 5, after V lost 1 base and J lost 0 bases. CDR3 region: CASSLGRLAGNSYNEQFF. The CDR3 nucleotides read TGTGCCAGCAGCTTAGGGAGACTAGCGGGGAACTCCTACAATGAGCAGTTCTTC.

CDR3 residues: CASSLVGTSGGTGELFF. The CDR3 DNA reads as TGTGCCAGCAGCTTAGTAGGGACTAGCGGGGGCACCGGGGAGCTGTTTTTT. This rearrangement joins TRBV7-2 to TRBJ2-2, with 14 positions matching TRBD2. V shed 1 base, J shed 4 bases, and the junction held 2 bases outside the gene matches. Germline-derived CDR1 and CDR2 are SGHTA and FQGNSA. The CDR3 spans 17 residues.

The gene calls are TRBV19 and TRBJ2-7; 8 bases align to TRBD1. Per the germline V gene, CDR1 is LNHDA and CDR2 is SQIVND (reference sequence). The ends lost 6 bases at V and 0 bases at J; junction bases unmatched: 13. CDR3 size: 17 residues. CDR3 DNA: TGTGCCAGTAGGGCCGGGACAGGAGGACGAGGCTCCTACGAGCAGTACTTC. This translates into CASRAGTGGRGSYEQYF.

The chain employs TRBV30 and TRBJ1-4; unclear D gene. The CDR3 loop spans 14 amino acids. Trimming removed 5 bases from V and 8 bases from J, with 18 bases in between. The germline V gene has CDR1 GTSNPN and CDR2 SVGIG (reference sequence). The chain's CDR3 is CAWGDGVAYEKLFF. In DNA, the CDR3 is TGTGCCTGGGGCGACGGGGTCGCTTACGAAAAACTGTTTTTT.

The chain carries TRBV19 and TRBJ2-3; 7 bases line up with TRBD2. V shed 1 base and J 4 bases; nucleotides not matched to a gene: 5. CDR3 length: 15 amino acids. The germline gives CDR1 LNHDA, CDR2 SQIVND (reference sequence). The CDR3 region has the DNA TGTGCCAGTAGTATAGTGGCGGGAGAGGCAGATACGCAGTATTTT. Protein product: CASSIVAGEADTQYF.

The genes are TRBV21-1 and TRBJ1-2; TRBD1 is taken as the D call from the table, unchecked against the DNA. TRBV21-1 is marked as a pseudogene. The CDR3 covers 16 residues. DNA for the CDR3: TGTGCCAGCAGCAAAGCTCCACGGGACAGGGAATATGGCTACACCTTC. It encodes CASSKAPRDREYGYTF.

The CDR3 sequence: CASSSGQTNEKLFF. The CDR3 DNA reads as TGCGCCAGCAGCTCGGGACAGACTAATGAAAAACTGTTTTTT. V gene TRBV5-1 combines with J gene TRBJ1-4, with 7 nucleotides matching TRBD1. The CDR3 spans 14 residues. Germline CDR1 reads SGHRS; CDR2 reads YFSETQ. V trimming: 3 bases; J trimming: 2 bases; junction bases outside the gene matches: 1. Filled out from reference TRBV5-1 and TRBJ1-4, the complete variable domain reads KAGVTQTPRYLIKTRGQQVTLSCSPISGHRSVSWYQQTPGQGLQFLFEYFSETQRNKGNFPGRFSGRQFSNSRSEMNVSTLELGDSALYLCASSSGQTNEKLFFGSGTQLSVL.

V and J are TRBV14 and TRBJ1-2; D may be TRBD1 (5 bases). V shed 1 base and J shed 6 bases, with 15 bases lying between them. The length of the CDR3 is 15 residues. Germline lookup yields CDR1 SGHDN and CDR2 FVKESK. CDR3 in amino acids: CASSQVRRGAHGYTF. CDR3 bases: TGTGCCAGCAGCCAAGTGAGGAGGGGAGCGCATGGCTACACCTTC.

This sequence joins TRBV20-1 and TRBJ2-3, with 8 bases fitting TRBD2. This CDR3 has 15 amino acids. V lost 3 bases and J lost 7; bases outside the gene matches: 12. The germline CDR1 and CDR2 sequences are DFQATT and SNEGSKA (reference sequence). The CDR3 is CSASYRGGQPNTQYF. The CDR3 coding sequence is TGCAGTGCTAGTTATCGGGGGGGGCAACCGAATACGCAGTATTTT.

This sequence joins TRBV30 and TRBJ2-1; 7 bases agree with TRBD1. The CDR3 covers 12 residues. Losses at the gene ends were 4 bases for V and 10 bases for J; bases not matched to a gene: 7. Per germline, CDR1 GTSNPN and CDR2 SVGIG (reference sequence). The CDR3 here is CAWTEGALEQFF. CDR3 sequence (DNA): TGTGCCTGGACCGAGGGGGCCTTGGAGCAGTTCTTC.

The CDR3 reads CASSGHWTDRNQPQHF. CDR3 nucleotides: TGTGCCAGCAGTGGACACTGGACGGACCGCAATCAGCCCCAGCATTTT. The gene calls are TRBV28 and TRBJ1-5; tentatively, D is TRBD1 (5 bases). Germline V gene data show CDR1 as MDHEN and CDR2 as SYDVKM. The CDR3 extends over 16 amino acids. V lost 5 bases and J lost 2, with 16 bases in between.

The table lists this clone with a count of one. J is TRBJ2-3 and V is TRBV9, with 10 bases that match TRBD2. The V segment lost 3 bases and the J segment 0 bases; nucleotides outside the gene matches: 4. Germline CDR1 and CDR2: SGDLS and YYNGEE. There are 16 residues in the CDR3. Written as DNA, the CDR3 is TGTGCCAGCAGCGCCCAGACTAGCGGGAGCACAGATACGCAGTATTTT. Protein sequence: CASSAQTSGSTDTQYF.

This clone occurred a few times. This chain joins TRBV5-4 and TRBJ1-1; 9 nucleotides align to TRBD1. The CDR3 sequence is 14 residues long. Per germline, CDR1 SGHNT and CDR2 YYREEE (reference sequence). Germline trimming cut 4 bases from V and 8 bases from J; bases unmatched to any gene: 9. CDR3 sequence (DNA): TGTGCCAGCAGCCGATTTGATGGGACAGGGGAAGCTTTCTTT. Amino acids: CASSRFDGTGEAFF.

The chain couples TRBV10-3 to TRBJ1-1, with D possibly TRBD1 on 5 matching bases. Per germline, CDR1 ENHRY and CDR2 SYGVKD. The CDR3 extends over 12 amino acids. The ends were cut back, 9 bases at V and 2 bases at J, with 10 bases in the middle. The CDR3 loop reads CAIADSNTEAFF. The CDR3 region has the DNA TGTGCCATAGCCGACAGTAACACTGAAGCTTTCTTT.